The 16 T cell receptor beta chains presented below share a single source sample, sequenced in a study of cytomegalovirus exposure and HLA in healthy donors. PCR employed 60 Vbeta and 13 Jbeta primers. Using immunoSEQ multiplex PCR, the repertoire was profiled, and TCRdb retains in-frame clones only, with some absent. The data hold fewer than 200,000 clones, with more than 65% observed a single time. Sequenced material: PBMCs. The origin of the receptors is a woman in her thirties in good health and CMV-seronegative.

The chain employs TRBV14 and TRBJ1-2, with D tentatively TRBD1 (6 bases). CDR3 length: 14 amino acids. CDR1 and CDR2 (germline): SGHDN, FVKESK. V lost 4 bases, J lost 8 bases, and 17 bases lay in between. CDR3 nucleotides: TGTGCCAGCAGCCTAGCTGACAGGCGAGGAGGCTACACCTTC. This gives the protein CASSLADRRGGYTF.

CDR3 residues: CATSGGVAMNYGYTF. The DNA for the CDR3 is TGTGCCACCTCAGGGGGAGTCGCGATGAACTATGGCTACACCTTC. This chain links TRBV19 with TRBJ1-2; 7 nucleotides line up with TRBD1. J gave up 2 bases and V 10 bases, and 13 bases lay outside the gene matches. The CDR3 has 15 residues. The germline V gene has CDR1 LNHDA and CDR2 SQIVND (reference sequence).

Comments on this clone: The junction shows a germline mismatch at one end, possibly a read error. CDR3 amino acids: CASSLGQRNTEAFF. Here the CDR3 DNA reads TGTGCCAGCAGTTTGGGACAGCGGAACACTGAAGCTTTCTTT. The V gene is TRBV5-4, the J gene TRBJ1-1; 7 bases agree with TRBD1. The CDR3 spans 14 residues. Per germline, CDR1 SGHNT and CDR2 YYREEE (reference sequence).

V usage is TRBV19 and J usage is TRBJ2-3; D might be TRBD2 (7 bases). Trimming removed 8 bases from V and 4 bases from J, with 22 bases in between. Germline V gene lookup returns CDR1 LNHDA and CDR2 SQIVND (reference sequence). This CDR3 region has 16 residues. The CDR3 sequence: CASSTRGRGSADTQYF. In nucleotides, the CDR3 is TGTGCCAGTTCCACCCGGGGGCGGGGGAGCGCAGATACGCAGTATTTT.

This chain connects TRBV11-2 to TRBJ2-7; 8 nucleotides align to TRBD1. The CDR3 totals 15 residues. J gave up 0 bases and V 4 bases, and 5 bases lay outside the gene matches. Germline CDR1 reads SGHAT; CDR2 reads FQNNGV. The CDR3 sequence is CASSYSGGSSYEQYF. CDR3 coding DNA: TGTGCCAGCAGCTATTCAGGGGGCAGCTCCTACGAGCAGTACTTC.

In this sample, this clone turned up a few times. The chain has TRBV27 and TRBJ1-1; TRBD1 aligns across 8 bases. V was clipped by 6 bases and J by 2 bases; unmatched bases: 5. Germline V lookup: CDR1 MNHEY, CDR2 SMNVEV (reference sequence). The CDR3 consists of 14 residues. The CDR3 DNA reads as TGTGCCAGCAGCCCTGGACAGGGAAACACTGAAGCTTTCTTT. It codes for CASSPGQGNTEAFF.

The chain couples TRBV25-1 to TRBJ2-5; 13 nucleotides line up with TRBD2. The ends lost 2 bases at V and 5 bases at J; junction bases unmatched: 5. This CDR3 contains 16 residues. Germline values: CDR1 MGHDK, CDR2 SYGVNS. The CDR3, as DNA: TGTGCCAGCAGTGAAGGACTAGCGGGAGTTTTGGAGACCCAGTACTTC. Amino acid sequence: CASSEGLAGVLETQYF.

This chain connects TRBV5-1 to TRBJ2-7; D gene ambiguous. This CDR3 comprises 11 residues. Germline values: CDR1 SGHRS, CDR2 YFSETQ. V was shortened by 2 bases and J by 2 bases, with 2 bases between the two germline ends. The CDR3 spells CASSFAYEQYF. CDR3 nucleotides: TGCGCCAGCAGCTTCGCCTACGAGCAGTACTTC.

J is TRBJ2-5 and V is TRBV7-3; 7 nucleotides align to TRBD2. With V trimmed by 4 bases and J by 2 bases, 7 bases remained unmatched. The germline gives CDR1 SGHTA, CDR2 FQGTGA. This CDR3 has 15 amino acids. The CDR3 loop reads CASSWGGSSQETQYF. Written as DNA, the CDR3 is TGTGCCAGCAGCTGGGGCGGGAGTAGTCAAGAGACCCAGTACTTC.

The rearrangement joins TRBV18 to TRBJ1-1; 9 bases map to TRBD1. The CDR3 is 15 amino acids. Trimming at V came to 7 bases and at J to 3 bases, leaving 9 bases not matched to a gene. Germline CDR1 and CDR2: KGHSH and LQKENI. CDR3 DNA: TGTGCCAGCTGCCGAACTACAGGGGGCGACACTGAAGCTTTCTTT. Translation gives CASCRTTGGDTEAFF.

This chain connects TRBV30 to TRBJ2-1; TRBD2 aligns across 15 bases. Trimming removed 2 bases from V and 7 bases from J; junction bases left unmatched: 9. The length of the CDR3 is 17 residues. The germline V gene has CDR1 GTSNPN and CDR2 SVGIG (reference sequence). The CDR3 is CAWSRWTSGRGRNEQFF. The CDR3 nucleotides read TGTGCCTGGAGTAGGTGGACTAGCGGGAGGGGGAGGAATGAGCAGTTCTTC.

The rearrangement uses TRBV4-2 and TRBJ2-7; 9 bases fit TRBD2. The germline V gene has CDR1 LGHNA and CDR2 YNFKEQ. Unmatched junction bases numbered 3, after V lost 0 bases and J lost 0 bases. This CDR3 is 16 amino acids long. In nucleotides, the CDR3 is TGTGCCAGCAGCCAAGACGTAGCGGGAGACTCCTACGAGCAGTACTTC. This gives the protein CASSQDVAGDSYEQYF.

The J gene is TRBJ2-5, the V gene TRBV9; no firm D call. The CDR3 loop spans 14 amino acids. Germline CDR1 and CDR2: SGDLS and YYNGEE. Trimming stripped 2 bases from V and 4 bases from J, with 12 bases between. CDR3 protein: CASSVGPSGETQYF. The DNA for the CDR3 is TGTGCCAGCAGCGTTGGTCCCTCGGGAGAGACCCAGTACTTC.

The chain links TRBV11-2 to TRBJ2-2; maybe TRBD2 (5 bases). The germline gives CDR1 SGHAT, CDR2 FQNNGV. This CDR3 has 15 residues. V lost 5 bases and J lost 5, with 15 bases in between. CDR3 nucleotide sequence: TGTGCCAGCAGCCTCAACTCCGGAGGAACCGGGGAGCTGTTTTTT. Translated, it gives CASSLNSGGTGELFF.

This chain links TRBV4-1 with TRBJ1-1; 9 positions agree with TRBD1. The V and J ends lost 1 base and 7 bases, in that order; junction bases with no gene match: 7. Germline V gene data show CDR1 as MGHRA and CDR2 as YSYEKL. The CDR3 is 15 amino acids. The CDR3 region has the DNA TGCGCCAGCAGCCAAGGGACAGGGGAGTTTGTTGAAGCTTTCTTT. It encodes CASSQGTGEFVEAFF.

This clone was seen a single time. The chain is built from TRBV6-5 and TRBJ2-7; D may be TRBD1 (6 bases). Germline CDR1 MNHEY, CDR2 SVGAGI. This CDR3 is 16 amino acids long. V was trimmed by 0 bases and J by 2 bases, leaving 14 bases between them. The CDR3 reads CASSYSVAGAAYEQYF. Written as DNA, the CDR3 is TGTGCCAGCAGTTACTCGGTGGCAGGGGCGGCCTACGAGCAGTACTTC.